Described below is a single TCR beta chain sequence and its context. Libraries were prepared by immunoSEQ multiplex PCR; TCRdb keeps only in-frame clonotypes and omits some of them. The data show fewer than 100,000 clones, around three quarters seen once. The CDR3 is 13 amino acids. V was shortened by 5 bases and J by 7 bases, with 12 bases between the two germline ends. Germline-derived CDR1 and CDR2 are SGHAT and FQNNGV. The data originate from a study of blood T cell repertoires in COVID-19. The V and J genes are TRBV11-2 and TRBJ2-1, with D perhaps TRBD1 (6 bases). The sequenced sample consisted of peripheral blood. This sequence originates from a woman aged 70-85 years with acute or convalescent COVID-19. The CDR3 region is CASSPPGANEQFF. In nucleotides, the CDR3 is TGTGCCAGCAGCCCTCCAGGGGCGAATGAGCAGTTCTTC.